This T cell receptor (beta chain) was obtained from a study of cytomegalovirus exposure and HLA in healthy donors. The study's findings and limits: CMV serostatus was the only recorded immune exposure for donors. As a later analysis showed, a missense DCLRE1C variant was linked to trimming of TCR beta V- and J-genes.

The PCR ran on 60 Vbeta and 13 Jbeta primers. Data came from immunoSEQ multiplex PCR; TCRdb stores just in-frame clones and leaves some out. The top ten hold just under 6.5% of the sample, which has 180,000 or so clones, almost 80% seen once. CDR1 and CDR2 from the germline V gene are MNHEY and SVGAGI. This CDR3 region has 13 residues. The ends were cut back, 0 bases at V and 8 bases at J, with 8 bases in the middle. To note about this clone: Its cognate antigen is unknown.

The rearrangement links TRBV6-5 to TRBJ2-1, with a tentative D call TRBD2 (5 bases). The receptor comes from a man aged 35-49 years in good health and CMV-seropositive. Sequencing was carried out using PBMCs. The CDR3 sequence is CASSYSSSDEQFF. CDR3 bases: TGTGCCAGCAGTTACTCTAGTAGCGATGAGCAGTTCTTC.